The clone carrying this T cell receptor (beta chain) was picked up many times. One entry per CDR3 protein results from TCRdb running MiXCR on the multiplex PCR reads. The data hold roughly 120,000 distinct CDR3 sequences, with just under 20% observed a single time. This sample is drawn from a study of breast tumors, draining lymph nodes, adjacent tissues. Trimming stripped 3 bases from V and 7 bases from J, with 6 bases between. The CDR3 contains 12 residues. Breast cancer patients provided tissue from their axillary draining lymph nodes. The sequenced sample was axillary lymph node tissue. The chain has TRBV12-3 or TRBV12-4 and TRBJ2-2; no clear D. This TCR derives from a female donor with breast cancer. Some clones in this sample may be carry-over from other donors' samples. CDR3 amino acids: CASSLDVGELFF. DNA for the CDR3: TGTGCCAGCAGTTTGGATGTCGGGGAGCTGTTTTTT.